This T cell receptor (beta chain) is from a study of T cell responses to AZD1222 COVID-19 vaccine. Concerning this clone itself: Antigen unknown.

V gave up 1 base and J gave up 4 bases; unmatched junction bases: 8. CDR1 and CDR2 (germline): SEHNR, FQNEAQ (reference sequence). The length of the CDR3 is 16 residues. General study points: Donors were largely white British and mainly female; clonal diversity was possibly underestimated. Repertoires were obtained solely post-peak T cell response. Unmutated variant regions reportedly attract nearly half of all spike-specific TCRs. Compared with day 0, the breadth and depth of the Spike-specific TCR repertoire rose significantly after two doses of AZD1222.

Assay used: immunoSEQ multiplex PCR; TCRdb lists only in-frame clones, some missing. The sample consists of 150,000 to 180,000 clones, 88% of them appearing once. The J gene is TRBJ1-2, the V gene TRBV7-9; the match to TRBD1 covers 8 bases. The clonotype comes from an adult who had recovered from COVID-19. Here the sequenced sample was peripheral blood, taken after recovery from COVID-19. For the CDR3, the DNA is TGTGCCAGCAGCTTAGAAGGGTCGGGACAGGCCTATGGCTACACCTTC. Its protein product is CASSLEGSGQAYGYTF. The full variable domain, with the rest looked up from reference TRBV7-9 and TRBJ1-2, is DTGVSQNPRHKITKRGQNVTFRCDPISEHNRLYWYRQTLGQGPEFLTYFQNEAQLEKSRLLSDRFSAERPKGSFSTLEIQRTEQGDSAMYLCASSLEGSGQAYGYTFGSGTRLTVV.